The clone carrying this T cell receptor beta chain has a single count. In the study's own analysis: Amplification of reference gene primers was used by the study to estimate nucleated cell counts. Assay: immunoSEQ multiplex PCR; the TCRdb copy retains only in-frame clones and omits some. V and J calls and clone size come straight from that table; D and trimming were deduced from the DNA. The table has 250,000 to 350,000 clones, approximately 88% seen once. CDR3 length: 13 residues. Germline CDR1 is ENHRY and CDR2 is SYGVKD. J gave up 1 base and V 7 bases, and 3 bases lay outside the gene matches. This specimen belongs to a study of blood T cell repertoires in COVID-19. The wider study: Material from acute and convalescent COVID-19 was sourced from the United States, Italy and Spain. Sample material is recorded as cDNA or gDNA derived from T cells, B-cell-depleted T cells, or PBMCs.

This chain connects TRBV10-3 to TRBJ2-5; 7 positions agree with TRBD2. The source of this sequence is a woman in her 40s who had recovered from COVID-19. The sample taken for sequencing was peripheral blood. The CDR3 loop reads CAIMGGGQETQYF. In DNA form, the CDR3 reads TGTGCCATCATGGGGGGGGGCCAAGAGACCCAGTACTTC.